This T cell receptor (beta chain) was found in a study of blood T cells in healthy people across ages. Findings and caveats of the study: More naive CD4+ cells and higher diversity marked long-lived donors relative to aged donors. Unknown CMV status may confound age-related changes in expanded clones.

The CDR3 totals 14 residues. Deletions cut 2 bases from V and 5 bases from J, with 13 bases between. From germline, CDR1 is SGDLS and CDR2 YYNGEE. Of note for this clonotype: Its antigen remains unknown.

Then a second PCR, running roughly 6 to 11 cycles, was carried out with a sample-barcoded 5' primer and a J-beta primer mix. TCRdb re-called the 5' RACE reads with MiXCR, one entry per CDR3 protein. The data show about a million distinct CDR3 sequences, roughly two fifths seen once. The chain is built from TRBV9 and TRBJ1-2; D remains ambiguous. This clonotype was obtained from a man younger than 35 in good health. Sequencing was performed on blood. The CDR3 nucleotides read TGTGCCAGCAGCGTCGAGACAAACCCATATGGCTACACCTTC. Its translation is CASSVETNPYGYTF.